This T cell receptor beta chain originates from a study of T and B cells in COVID-19 patients. Each TRB amplification used roughly 250-550 ng of genomic DNA from blood. Trimming took 3 bases from V and 2 from J, leaving 12 bases between them. This CDR3 contains 15 residues. Germline V lookup: CDR1 SGHRS, CDR2 YFSETQ. On this clonotype itself: Its antigen is unknown.

Multiplex PCR with BIOMED2 TRB-A/B primer pools amplified TRB rearrangements. MiXCR, applied by TCRdb to the multiplex PCR reads, yields one record per CDR3 protein. The table includes tens of thousands of distinct CDR3 sequences, approximately 30% detected once. Whole-study results and caveats: Sorted SARS-CoV-2-responsive or tetramer+ T cells and CD4+, regulatory and CD8+ subsets were not yet sequenced.

The gene calls are TRBV5-1 and TRBJ2-1; the D gene is possibly TRBD1 (6 bases). This TCR was sampled from a human donor who had recovered from COVID-19. Material for sequencing was blood. The CDR3 protein is CASSSGQTPYNEQFF. The CDR3 DNA sequence: TGCGCCAGCAGCTCAGGACAGACACCCTACAATGAGCAGTTCTTC.